This TCR beta chain came from a study of CD8+ T cells in alopecia areata. This CDR3 spans 12 amino acids. V dropped 7 bases and J dropped 7 bases, with 13 bases sitting between them. Germline V CDR1 and CDR2: SQVTM, ANQGSEA. Treatment of the sample: oral pan-JAK inhibitor, 5-10 mg twice daily. Sequencing templates came from extracted RNA that was reverse transcribed into cDNA. Some clones are missing from TCRdb's copy, which holds only in-frame ones; the method was immunoSEQ multiplex PCR. The data contain 64,000 or so clones, more than 45% of them singletons. The clonotype originates from a human donor with alopecia areata. This chain links TRBV29-1 with TRBJ2-2, with D possibly being TRBD2 (5 bases). The material sequenced was CD8+ T cells sorted from blood, taken at approximately week 36, from a patient treated with tofacitinib. The DNA for the CDR3 is TGCAGCGGTACGGGGTCGGGCGGGGAGCTGTTTTTT. Its protein product is CSGTGSGGELFF.